This is a list of T cell receptor beta chains from one sample in a study of response to subunit inactivated influenza vaccine. TCRdb redid the calling of the RT-PCR reads with MiXCR, one entry per CDR3 protein. The table lists 600,000 to 700,000 distinct CDR3 sequences, around 13% of them singletons. Specimen: PBMCs from blood, collected 14 to 15 days before vaccination. The receptors shown here come from a man aged 50 to 59 who received an inactivated influenza vaccine. Each CDR3 is given with its conserved first and last residue. The order of the fields is CDR3 protein, CDR3 DNA, V gene, J gene, D gene, clone size. D genes are given only for firm matches. A row's size may be missing; if present it is once, few, many or a size class.

cdr3_aa: CSARKDEQFF
cdr3_nt: TGCAGTGCAAGAAAGGATGAGCAGTTCTTC
v_call: TRBV20-1
j_call: TRBJ2-1
d_call: -
clone_size: many

cdr3_aa: CAWSGTTTGNEQFF
cdr3_nt: TGTGCCTGGAGCGGGACAACTACTGGGAATGAGCAGTTCTTC
v_call: TRBV30
j_call: TRBJ2-1
d_call: -
clone_size: -

cdr3_aa: CASSLTYGKGSETQYF
cdr3_nt: TGTGCCAGCAGCTTAACTTACGGCAAGGGCTCTGAGACCCAGTACTTC
v_call: TRBV7-3
j_call: TRBJ2-5
d_call: -
clone_size: -

cdr3_aa: CASSGTDYNSPLHF
cdr3_nt: TGTGCCAGCAGTGGGACCGATTATAATTCACCCCTCCACTTT
v_call: TRBV2
j_call: TRBJ1-6
d_call: -
clone_size: -

cdr3_aa: CASSLRSFRGSEQYF
cdr3_nt: TGTGCCAGCAGCTTAAGAAGCTTCCGGGGCTCCGAGCAGTACTTC
v_call: TRBV7-2
j_call: TRBJ2-7
d_call: -
clone_size: -

cdr3_aa: CASSFRQNNSPLHF
cdr3_nt: TGTGCCAGCAGTTTCAGGCAGAATAATTCACCCCTCCACTTT
v_call: TRBV27
j_call: TRBJ1-6
d_call: -
clone_size: -

cdr3_aa: CASSPGGMVTEAFF
cdr3_nt: TGTGCCAGCAGCCCAGGGGGCATGGTCACTGAAGCTTTCTTT
v_call: TRBV12-3/TRBV12-4
j_call: TRBJ1-1
d_call: TRBD1
clone_size: many

cdr3_aa: CASGISYEQYF
cdr3_nt: TGTGCCAGCGGGATCTCCTACGAGCAGTACTTC
v_call: TRBV28
j_call: TRBJ2-7
d_call: -
clone_size: many

cdr3_aa: CASSTLPGGGETQYF
cdr3_nt: TGCGCCAGCAGCACCTTGCCAGGGGGCGGGGAGACCCAGTACTTC
v_call: TRBV5-1
j_call: TRBJ2-5
d_call: TRBD1
clone_size: -

cdr3_aa: CASSLGGTSGGAEQFF
cdr3_nt: TGCGCCAGCAGCTTGGGCGGGACTAGCGGGGGTGCTGAGCAGTTCTTC
v_call: TRBV5-1
j_call: TRBJ2-1
d_call: TRBD2
clone_size: few

cdr3_aa: CASSLSVGTTYEQYF
cdr3_nt: TGCGCCAGCAGCTTGTCTGTGGGGACCACCTACGAGCAGTACTTC
v_call: TRBV5-1
j_call: TRBJ2-7
d_call: -
clone_size: -

cdr3_aa: CAWRTPGQGSGELFF
cdr3_nt: TGTGCCTGGAGAACGCCGGGACAGGGAAGCGGGGAGCTGTTTTTT
v_call: TRBV30
j_call: TRBJ2-2
d_call: TRBD1
clone_size: -

cdr3_aa: CASSVKDGNQPQHF
cdr3_nt: TGTGCCAGCAGCGTGAAGGACGGGAATCAGCCCCAGCATTTT
v_call: TRBV12-3/TRBV12-4
j_call: TRBJ1-5
d_call: -
clone_size: few

cdr3_aa: CASSYDRLNQPQHF
cdr3_nt: TGTGCCAGCAGCTACGACAGACTCAATCAGCCCCAGCATTTT
v_call: TRBV11-2
j_call: TRBJ1-5
d_call: -
clone_size: -

cdr3_aa: CASSSLKGGSYEQYF
cdr3_nt: TGTGCCAGCAGTTCCTTGAAGGGTGGGTCCTACGAGCAGTACTTC
v_call: TRBV6-5
j_call: TRBJ2-7
d_call: -
clone_size: -

cdr3_aa: CASSQEFLGGLGQYF
cdr3_nt: TGCGCCAGCAGCCAAGAGTTTTTAGGGGGGCTGGGGCAGTATTTT
v_call: TRBV4-1
j_call: TRBJ2-3
d_call: -
clone_size: -

cdr3_aa: CASSPQGARQPQHF
cdr3_nt: TGTGCCAGCTCACCACAGGGGGCTCGACAGCCCCAGCATTTT
v_call: TRBV18
j_call: TRBJ1-5
d_call: TRBD1
clone_size: -

cdr3_aa: CASSQDPGSQPQHF
cdr3_nt: TGTGCCAGCAGCCAAGATCCGGGCTCTCAGCCCCAGCATTTT
v_call: TRBV3-1
j_call: TRBJ1-5
d_call: -
clone_size: -

cdr3_aa: CASSTAHRLAGSYEQYF
cdr3_nt: TGTGCCAGCAGTACGGCCCACCGACTAGCGGGCTCCTACGAGCAGTACTTC
v_call: TRBV6-2/TRBV6-3
j_call: TRBJ2-7
d_call: TRBD2
clone_size: few

cdr3_aa: CASSDGSSETQYF
cdr3_nt: TGTGCCAGCAGTGACGGGTCATCGGAGACCCAGTACTTC
v_call: TRBV2
j_call: TRBJ2-5
d_call: -
clone_size: -

cdr3_aa: CASSSPEWLLADNTGELFF
cdr3_nt: TGTGCCAGCAGTTCCCCTGAGTGGCTACTAGCGGATAACACCGGGGAGCTGTTTTTT
v_call: TRBV2
j_call: TRBJ2-2
d_call: TRBD2
clone_size: few

cdr3_aa: CSARPLAGGTYEQFF
cdr3_nt: TGCAGTGCTAGACCCCTAGCGGGAGGGACCTATGAGCAGTTCTTC
v_call: TRBV20-1
j_call: TRBJ2-1
d_call: TRBD2
clone_size: many

cdr3_aa: CASSLRAPLGGDMNTEAFF
cdr3_nt: TGTGCCAGCAGCTTACGAGCGCCTCTTGGGGGGGACATGAACACTGAAGCTTTCTTT
v_call: TRBV11-2
j_call: TRBJ1-1
d_call: -
clone_size: few

cdr3_aa: CASKASGGQRETQYF
cdr3_nt: TGTGCCAGCAAGGCCAGCGGGGGGCAACGAGAGACCCAGTACTTC
v_call: TRBV6-2/TRBV6-3
j_call: TRBJ2-5
d_call: TRBD2
clone_size: few

cdr3_aa: CSARNEGNEQFF
cdr3_nt: TGCAGTGCTAGAAATGAGGGGAATGAGCAGTTCTTC
v_call: TRBV20-1
j_call: TRBJ2-1
d_call: -
clone_size: -

cdr3_aa: CASSLNPVSSTDTQYF
cdr3_nt: TGTGCCAGCAGCTTAAATCCGGTTTCTAGCACAGATACGCAGTATTTT
v_call: TRBV7-3
j_call: TRBJ2-3
d_call: -
clone_size: few

cdr3_aa: CSAEQGAGEQYF
cdr3_nt: TGCAGTGCTGAACAGGGGGCTGGCGAGCAGTACTTC
v_call: TRBV20-1
j_call: TRBJ2-7
d_call: TRBD1
clone_size: -

cdr3_aa: CASSQEPPGRVTTGELFF
cdr3_nt: TGTGCCAGCAGCCAAGAACCTCCCGGCAGGGTGACCACCGGGGAGCTGTTTTTT
v_call: TRBV4-2
j_call: TRBJ2-2
d_call: -
clone_size: -

cdr3_aa: CAISRPIAGVNTGELFF
cdr3_nt: TGTGCCATCAGTCGCCCCATCGCGGGAGTTAACACCGGGGAGCTGTTTTTT
v_call: TRBV10-3
j_call: TRBJ2-2
d_call: TRBD2
clone_size: -

cdr3_aa: CATSGILGLAGVADTQYF
cdr3_nt: TGTGCCACCAGCGGAATACTGGGACTAGCGGGAGTGGCAGATACGCAGTATTTT
v_call: TRBV15
j_call: TRBJ2-3
d_call: TRBD2
clone_size: few

cdr3_aa: CASSNTRDRFEQYF
cdr3_nt: TGTGCCAGCAGTAACACCCGGGACAGATTCGAGCAGTACTTC
v_call: TRBV12-3/TRBV12-4
j_call: TRBJ2-7
d_call: TRBD1
clone_size: -

cdr3_aa: CASSFRSAASYNEQFF
cdr3_nt: TGTGCCAGCAGCTTTCGGAGCGCCGCCTCCTACAATGAGCAGTTCTTC
v_call: TRBV5-6
j_call: TRBJ2-1
d_call: -
clone_size: -

cdr3_aa: CSARAWVAEYEQYF
cdr3_nt: TGCAGTGCTAGAGCCTGGGTAGCGGAGTACGAGCAGTACTTC
v_call: TRBV20-1
j_call: TRBJ2-7
d_call: -
clone_size: few

cdr3_aa: CSVAGGPNEQFF
cdr3_nt: TGCAGTGTCGCGGGGGGGCCTAATGAGCAGTTCTTC
v_call: TRBV20-1
j_call: TRBJ2-1
d_call: TRBD2
clone_size: few

cdr3_aa: CASSPQFGTGESGANVLTF
cdr3_nt: TGTGCCAGCAGCCCCCAGTTCGGGACAGGGGAATCTGGGGCCAACGTCCTGACTTTC
v_call: TRBV11-2
j_call: TRBJ2-6
d_call: TRBD1
clone_size: few

cdr3_aa: CASSFRRGGQETQYF
cdr3_nt: TGTGCCAGCAGTTTTCGCCGGGGGGGCCAAGAGACCCAGTACTTC
v_call: TRBV12-3/TRBV12-4
j_call: TRBJ2-5
d_call: TRBD2
clone_size: -

cdr3_aa: CASRPGRNSNQPQHF
cdr3_nt: TGTGCCAGCAGACCCGGACGGAATTCCAATCAGCCCCAGCATTTT
v_call: TRBV2
j_call: TRBJ1-5
d_call: -
clone_size: few

cdr3_aa: CASSLESIAQDTQYF
cdr3_nt: TGCGCCAGCAGCTTGGAGTCTATAGCCCAAGATACGCAGTATTTT
v_call: TRBV5-1
j_call: TRBJ2-3
d_call: -
clone_size: -

cdr3_aa: CASSGQGDTQYF
cdr3_nt: TGTGCCAGCAGTGGACAGGGGGATACGCAGTATTTT
v_call: TRBV27
j_call: TRBJ2-3
d_call: TRBD1
clone_size: few

cdr3_aa: CASSLAGGSKREAFF
cdr3_nt: TGTGCCAGCAGCTTAGCCGGAGGGTCAAAACGTGAAGCTTTCTTT
v_call: TRBV7-9
j_call: TRBJ1-1
d_call: -
clone_size: -

cdr3_aa: CASSVEGHEQYF
cdr3_nt: TGTGCCAGCAGTGTGGAGGGGCACGAGCAGTACTTC
v_call: TRBV2
j_call: TRBJ2-7
d_call: -
clone_size: few

cdr3_aa: CASSKILEEAETQYF
cdr3_nt: TGTGCCAGCAGCAAAATCCTCGAGGAGGCAGAGACCCAGTACTTC
v_call: TRBV21-1
j_call: TRBJ2-5
d_call: -
clone_size: -